This T cell receptor (beta chain) appears in the sequencing data of a study of T-cell memory formation after mild COVID-19. There are 13 residues in the CDR3. V was cut by 5 bases and J by 6 bases, with 16 bases left in between. Germline CDR1 is DFQATT and CDR2 is SNEGSKA (reference sequence). General study findings and limits: CD4+ contracting clones were found mainly in CM and EM, and CD8+ ones in EMRA. Day 37-peaking second-wave clones had unconfirmed SARS-CoV-2 specificity.

This clonotype is a singleton in its sample. Its matching antigen is unknown. TCRdb ran MiXCR on the 5' RACE reads and lists one entry per CDR3 protein. This sample has about 260,000 distinct CDR3 sequences, with 16% found just once. The chain employs TRBV20-1 and TRBJ1-1, with a tentative D call TRBD1 (5 bases). This sequence was found in a man aged 18 to 29 who had mild COVID-19 (a few samples of this study predate the infection). Cell type and time point are not known. Sample: PBMCs or a T cell subset sorted from them (not recorded which). The CDR3 reads CSAVTGPGAEAFF. CDR3 sequence (DNA): TGCAGTGCTGTAACAGGACCGGGAGCTGAAGCTTTCTTT.